These 21 T cell receptor beta chains came from one sample sequenced in a study of shared clonotypes between healthy human individuals. Clones were sequenced by immunoSEQ multiplex PCR, and TCRdb holds only the in-frame ones, with some missing. The repertoire holds about 1.5 million clones, with approximately 98% as singletons. The sequenced material came from naive CD4+ T cells sorted from blood. Subset specified: CD45RA+ positively selected. These TCRs come from a young man in good health.

V and J are TRBV18 and TRBJ1-1; perhaps TRBD1 as D (6 bases). The ends were cut back, 0 bases at V and 5 bases at J, with 13 bases in the middle. CDR1 and CDR2 (germline): KGHSH, LQKENI. The CDR3 loop spans 15 amino acids. The CDR3 is CASSPPAGVMTEAFF. Written as DNA, the CDR3 is TGTGCCAGCTCACCACCGGCAGGGGTAATGACTGAAGCTTTCTTT.

This sequence joins TRBV5-1 and TRBJ2-1; TRBD1 aligns across 8 bases. Trimming cost V 3 bases and J 2 bases; bases outside gene matches: 4. The germline V gene has CDR1 SGHRS and CDR2 YFSETQ. This CDR3 has 15 amino acids. The CDR3 sequence: CASSSHRGAYNEQFF. For the CDR3, the DNA is TGCGCCAGCAGCTCCCACAGGGGGGCCTACAATGAGCAGTTCTTC.

The chain has TRBV10-3 and TRBJ2-2; D not resolved. Germline assignment: CDR1 ENHRY and CDR2 SYGVKD. Trimming removed 2 bases from V and 5 bases from J, with 6 bases in between. This CDR3 is built from 13 residues. CDR3: CAISEQSTGELFF. CDR3 DNA: TGTGCCATCAGTGAGCAGAGTACCGGGGAGCTGTTTTTT.

The chain employs TRBV4-1 and TRBJ2-7; the match to TRBD1 covers 7 bases. The germline V gene has CDR1 MGHRA and CDR2 YSYEKL. V lost 4 bases, J lost 2 bases, and 8 bases stayed unmatched. This CDR3 is 15 amino acids long. This CDR3 reads CASSRQGQTTYEQYF. In nucleotides, the CDR3 is TGCGCCAGCAGCCGGCAGGGACAGACAACCTACGAGCAGTACTTC.

The chain carries TRBV5-1 and TRBJ2-3; 7 bases align to TRBD2. The CDR3 extends over 13 amino acids. The V segment lost 4 bases and the J segment 5 bases; nucleotides outside the gene matches: 4. Germline V CDR1 and CDR2: SGHRS, YFSETQ. The CDR3 region is CASSAGTKDTQYF. As DNA, the CDR3 is TGCGCCAGCAGCGCCGGGACTAAAGATACGCAGTATTTT.

As for this clone: At the DNA level, this CDR3 is encoded by other sequences in the same sample as well. This chain connects TRBV2 to TRBJ2-3; the D gene could be TRBD1 or TRBD2 (5 bases each). The CDR3 consists of 15 residues. Germline V CDR1 and CDR2: SNHLY, FYNNEI. V was shortened by 3 bases and J by 3 bases, with 13 bases between the two germline ends. The CDR3 loop is CASSDEGLGTDTQYF. As DNA, the CDR3 is TGTGCCAGCAGTGACGAGGGGCTGGGAACAGATACGCAGTATTTT.

This chain links TRBV10-3 with TRBJ2-2; TRBD1 matches 11 bases. The CDR3 has 15 amino acids. V trimming: 4 bases; J trimming: 5 bases; junction bases outside the gene matches: 3. Germline loops: CDR1 ENHRY, CDR2 SYGVKD. The CDR3: CAISGGQGVTGELFF. For the CDR3, the DNA is TGTGCCATCAGTGGGGGACAGGGGGTGACCGGGGAGCTGTTTTTT.

In the case of this clone: The sample has other DNA sequences that encode this CDR3 too. The chain employs TRBV27 and TRBJ2-3; D call uncertain. Germline V CDR1 and CDR2: MNHEY, SMNVEV (reference sequence). V was trimmed by 2 bases and J by 2 bases, leaving 5 bases between them. The CDR3 spans 13 residues. The chain's CDR3 is CASSLRVTDTQYF. The CDR3 DNA is TGTGCCAGCAGTTTACGGGTCACAGATACGCAGTATTTT.

CDR3 sequence: CSVVGLASRGDEQFF. The DNA of the CDR3 is TGCAGCGTTGTAGGGCTAGCGAGTCGGGGGGATGAGCAGTTCTTC. The chain is built from TRBV29-1 and TRBJ2-1, with TRBD2 matching over 7 bases. Looked up from germline, CDR1 is SQVTM and CDR2 is ANQGSEA. This CDR3 region has 15 residues. J was trimmed by 8 bases and V by 4 bases; bases with no gene match: 14.

Details on this clone: Other DNA sequences in this sample translate to the same CDR3. The rearrangement joins TRBV5-1 to TRBJ2-7, with D hard to call. V gave up 0 bases and J gave up 0 bases, with 7 bases separating them. The CDR3 spans 14 residues. Germline V gives CDR1 SGHRS, CDR2 YFSETQ. The CDR3 DNA sequence: TGCGCCAGCAGCTTGGGTGGGGACTCCTACGAGCAGTACTTC. This codes for CASSLGGDSYEQYF. Combining the CDR3 with reference TRBV5-1 and TRBJ2-7 gives the whole variable domain KAGVTQTPRYLIKTRGQQVTLSCSPISGHRSVSWYQQTPGQGLQFLFEYFSETQRNKGNFPGRFSGRQFSNSRSEMNVSTLELGDSALYLCASSLGGDSYEQYFGPGTRLTVT.

V is TRBV7-2 and J is TRBJ2-1, with 9 bases identical to TRBD2. CDR3 size: 15 residues. The germline gives CDR1 SGHTA, CDR2 FQGNSA. Trimming removed 5 bases from V and 4 bases from J; junction bases left unmatched: 6. CDR3 amino acids: CASSPQREAYNEQFF. The CDR3 DNA is TGTGCCAGCAGCCCCCAGCGGGAGGCATACAATGAGCAGTTCTTC.

This clone was seen just once. The sample holds other DNA sequences that translate to the same CDR3. The V gene is TRBV19, the J gene TRBJ1-1; D is undetermined. There are 14 residues in the CDR3. Germline assignment: CDR1 LNHDA and CDR2 SQIVND (reference sequence). The V gene lost 3 bases and the J gene lost 1 base, with 9 bases spanning the gap. Here the CDR3 DNA reads TGTGCCAGTAGTATTGAGGCGGGGAACACTGAAGCTTTCTTT. Translating gives CASSIEAGNTEAFF.

The J gene is TRBJ2-3, the V gene TRBV6-1; D uncertain. CDR1 and CDR2 from the germline V gene are MNHNS and SASEGT. Trimming left V 2 bases short and J 0 bases short, with 6 bases between. The length of the CDR3 is 14 residues. The CDR3 protein is CASSENGSTDTQYF. CDR3 DNA sequence: TGTGCCAGCAGTGAAAACGGCAGCACAGATACGCAGTATTTT.

The rearrangement uses TRBV5-4 and TRBJ2-3, with TRBD2 identical over 7 bases. The trim removed 3 bases at V and 2 bases at J, leaving 6 bases unmatched. The CDR3 has 15 residues. Germline V gives CDR1 SGHNT, CDR2 YYREEE (reference sequence). In DNA form, the CDR3 reads TGTGCCAGCAGCTGGGAGGGTCCCCCCACAGATACGCAGTATTTT. Translation: CASSWEGPPTDTQYF. Looking up the rest from reference TRBV5-4 and TRBJ2-3 gives the full variable domain: ETGVTQSPTHLIKTRGQQVTLRCSSQSGHNTVSWYQQALGQGPQFIFQYYREEENGRGNFPPRFSGLQFPNYSSELNVNALELDDSALYLCASSWEGPPTDTQYFGPGTRLTVL.

This sequence joins TRBV5-1 and TRBJ1-4; possibly TRBD1 for D (5 bases). The V end was cut by 1 base, the J end by 5 bases, with 24 bases between. Germline V gene data show CDR1 as SGHRS and CDR2 as YFSETQ. The CDR3 has 19 amino acids. Here the CDR3 reads CASSLRGFAGTDMNEKLFF. The CDR3 coding sequence is TGCGCCAGCAGCTTGAGGGGTTTCGCAGGCACCGACATGAATGAAAAACTGTTTTTT.

The chain uses TRBV19 and TRBJ1-1, with 8 bases matching TRBD1. This CDR3 spans 14 amino acids. Looked up from germline, CDR1 is LNHDA and CDR2 is SQIVND (reference sequence). Unmatched junction bases numbered 9, after V lost 5 bases and J lost 7 bases. CDR3 amino acids: CASSLGRGQGEAFF. The CDR3 coding sequence is TGTGCCAGTAGTTTGGGCAGGGGGCAGGGTGAAGCTTTCTTT.

CDR3 sequence (DNA): TGTGCCAGTAGCCAGACAGGGGGCGGGCGCACAGATACGCAGTATTTT. Translated, it gives CASSQTGGGRTDTQYF. The rearrangement joins TRBV19 to TRBJ2-3; 10 positions match TRBD1. This CDR3 has 16 amino acids. V gave up 6 bases and J gave up 1 base; unmatched junction bases: 7. Germline V gene sequence: CDR1 LNHDA, CDR2 SQIVND (reference sequence). The full variable domain, completed using reference TRBV19 and TRBJ2-3, is DGGITQSPKYLFRKEGQNVTLSCEQNLNHDAMYWYRQDPGQGLRLIYYSQIVNDFQKGDIAEGYSVSREKKESFPLTVTSAQKNPTAFYLCASSQTGGGRTDTQYFGPGTRLTVL.

The chain couples TRBV10-3 to TRBJ1-1, with 11 bases lining up with TRBD1. With V trimmed by 2 bases and J by 0 bases, 2 bases remained unmatched. Germline loops: CDR1 ENHRY, CDR2 SYGVKD. The CDR3 covers 16 residues. CDR3 nucleotides: TGTGCCATCAGTGAGGGACAGGGGGCTGTGAACACTGAAGCTTTCTTT. This sequence encodes CAISEGQGAVNTEAFF.

The V and J genes are TRBV7-8 and TRBJ2-7; maybe TRBD1 (6 bases). Germline V gene lookup returns CDR1 SGHVS and CDR2 FQNEAQ. Trimming pared 1 base from V and 3 bases from J, leaving 10 bases between. The CDR3 loop spans 14 amino acids. The CDR3: CASSLGLDSYEQYF. The CDR3 DNA follows: TGTGCCAGCAGCTTAGGACTGGACAGCTACGAGCAGTACTTC.

This clone was seen just once. V and J are TRBV11-2 and TRBJ2-6; D not certain. Trimming left V 0 bases short and J 2 bases short, with 8 bases between. Germline V lookup: CDR1 SGHAT, CDR2 FQNNGV. The CDR3 has 16 amino acids. In nucleotides, the CDR3 is TGTGCCAGCAGCTTAGATATGGCCCCTGGGGCCAACGTCCTGACTTTC. As protein: CASSLDMAPGANVLTF.

Comment on this clone: The same CDR3 is also encoded by other DNA sequences in this sample. V gene TRBV20-1 combines with J gene TRBJ2-5, with 7 bases that match TRBD2. Germline V gene lookup returns CDR1 DFQATT and CDR2 SNEGSKA (reference sequence). The CDR3 is made up of 11 amino acids. Trimming at V came to 3 bases and at J to 5 bases, leaving 0 bases not matched to a gene. The CDR3 nucleotides read TGCAGTGCTAGGGGAGGGGAGACCCAGTACTTC. It translates to CSARGGETQYF.